This T cell receptor beta chain appears in the sequencing data of a study of blood T cell repertoires in COVID-19. Study-wide context: The cDNA or gDNA used as material had been derived from T cells, B-cell-depleted T cells, or PBMCs.

How the authors handled the data: How many nucleated cells were present was estimated from reference gene primer amplification. The repertoire was sequenced with immunoSEQ multiplex PCR; TCRdb's copy has only in-frame clones and lacks some. The V and J calls and clone size are taken from that table; D and trimming were inferred from the DNA. Among a few hundred thousand clones listed, 90% were seen once. Participants were aged about 18 to 89 years from more than 20 US areas. Clinical history as reported by participants underpinned cohort assignment. CDR1 is LNHDA and CDR2 is SQIVND in the germline V gene (reference sequence). V shed 3 bases and J 0 bases; nucleotides not matched to a gene: 0. There are 16 residues in the CDR3.

The specimen was PBMCs or T cells enriched from blood (not recorded which). This receptor was obtained from a man younger than 45 who had been exposed to COVID-19. The chain is built from TRBV19 and TRBJ2-2; 11 nucleotides align to TRBD2. The CDR3 DNA is TGTGCCAGTAGTATGGGACTAGCGGCGAACACCGGGGAGCTGTTTTTT. Translated: CASSMGLAANTGELFF. The variable domain in full, completed from reference TRBV19 and TRBJ2-2, reads DGGITQSPKYLFRKEGQNVTLSCEQNLNHDAMYWYRQDPGQGLRLIYYSQIVNDFQKGDIAEGYSVSREKKESFPLTVTSAQKNPTAFYLCASSMGLAANTGELFFGEGSRLTVL.